These 31 T cell receptor beta chains originate from one sample sequenced in a study of blood T cells in healthy people across ages. A second roughly 6 to 11 cycle PCR used barcoded and J-beta primers. TCRdb reprocessed the 5' RACE reads via MiXCR and lists one record per CDR3 protein. The sample lists approximately 810,000 distinct CDR3 sequences, 29% seen once, with 15% to 20% in the top ten. Specimen: blood. Every receptor here comes from a woman of 80 years or more in good health.

The J gene is TRBJ2-7, the V gene TRBV28, with 9 nucleotides matching TRBD1. The CDR3 loop spans 15 amino acids. The V and J ends lost 0 bases and 5 bases, in that order; junction bases with no gene match: 5. CDR1 and CDR2 (germline): MDHEN, SYDVKM. The CDR3 DNA sequence: TGTGCCAGCAGTTTATGGGAGACAGGGGGTCACGAGCAGTACTTC. This gives the protein CASSLWETGGHEQYF.

This clonotype was seen at least ten times. The chain has TRBV7-2 and TRBJ1-2; the D gene is possibly TRBD1 (5 bases). The V end lost 1 base, the J end lost 5 bases, and 17 bases lay between the germline ends. Germline V lookup: CDR1 SGHTA, CDR2 FQGNSA. The CDR3 consists of 16 residues. DNA for the CDR3: TGTGCCAGCAGCTTAGGGGTAGCGGGGGGAGGGTATGGCTACACCTTC. It yields the protein CASSLGVAGGGYGYTF.

In this sample, this clonotype turned up many times. V is TRBV12-3 or TRBV12-4 and J is TRBJ1-1; no firm D call. Between the trimmed V and J ends, which lost 2 bases and 0 bases, there was a span of 7 bases. The CDR3 covers 14 residues. In nucleotides, the CDR3 is TGTGCCAGCAGTTTACGTCTTTTGAACACTGAAGCTTTCTTT. Translating gives CASSLRLLNTEAFF.

This clonotype has only a few counts. V and J are TRBV28 and TRBJ2-1; no clear D. V was trimmed by 2 bases and J by 6 bases, leaving 11 bases between them. The germline gives CDR1 MDHEN, CDR2 SYDVKM. This CDR3 spans 14 amino acids. CDR3 sequence reads: CASSLPPLANEQFF. In DNA form, the CDR3 reads TGTGCCAGCAGTTTACCCCCACTCGCCAATGAGCAGTTCTTC. The entire variable domain, with the rest obtained from reference TRBV28 and TRBJ2-1, is as follows: DVKVTQSSRYLVKRTGEKVFLECVQDMDHENMFWYRQDPGLGLRLIYFSYDVKMKEKGDIPEGYSVSREKKERFSLILESASTNQTSMYLCASSLPPLANEQFFGPGTRLTVL.

The sample holds many counts of this clonotype. The rearrangement joins TRBV5-1 to TRBJ2-3; possibly TRBD1 or TRBD2 for D (5 bases each). CDR1 and CDR2 from the germline V gene are SGHRS and YFSETQ. V was pared by 3 bases and J by 6 bases, with 8 bases between. The CDR3 has 12 residues. This chain's CDR3 is CASSWGGDTQYF. The CDR3 DNA reads TGCGCCAGCAGCTGGGGCGGGGATACGCAGTATTTT.

At least ten counts were recorded for this clonotype. V usage is TRBV9 and J usage is TRBJ2-4; the match to TRBD2 covers 8 bases. After removal of 4 bases from V and 2 bases from J, the junction contained 8 bases not matched to a gene. Germline V gene data show CDR1 as SGDLS and CDR2 as YYNGEE. CDR3 length: 16 residues. The CDR3 reads CASSPREGLTKNIQYF. The CDR3, as DNA: TGTGCCAGCAGCCCTCGGGAGGGCTTGACCAAAAACATTCAGTACTTC. Based on the CDR3 plus reference TRBV9 and TRBJ2-4, the full variable domain is DSGVTQTPKHLITATGQRVTLRCSPRSGDLSVYWYQQSLDQGLQFLIQYYNGEERAKGNILERFSAQQFPDLHSELNLSSLELGDSALYFCASSPREGLTKNIQYFGAGTRLSVL.

The gene calls are TRBV12-3 or TRBV12-4 and TRBJ2-3; perhaps TRBD2 as D (6 bases). V was pared by 6 bases and J by 10 bases, with 20 bases between. The CDR3 consists of 14 residues. CDR3 residues: CASSPRDSSNAQYF. The CDR3 nucleotides read TGTGCCAGCAGCCCCCGGGACTCCAGTAATGCGCAGTATTTT.

This chain connects TRBV18 to TRBJ1-1, with D tentatively TRBD1 (5 bases). CDR1 and CDR2 from the germline V gene are KGHSH and LQKENI. CDR3 length: 14 residues. The V and J ends lost 0 bases and 4 bases respectively, with 9 bases between them. CDR3 coding DNA: TGTGCCAGCTCACCACCTGGGACTCTCACTGAAGCTTTCTTT. Translated: CASSPPGTLTEAFF.

This clonotype was detected ten times or more. CDR3 in amino acids: CASSLMGRYQETQYF. CDR3 coding DNA: TGCGCCAGCAGCTTGATGGGCAGATACCAAGAGACCCAGTACTTC. The chain uses TRBV5-1 and TRBJ2-5; D remains ambiguous. Looked up from germline, CDR1 is SGHRS and CDR2 is YFSETQ. The CDR3 is made up of 15 amino acids. Trimming took off 1 base at V and 0 bases at J, with 10 bases between the two ends.

This clonotype was observed a handful of times. This chain joins TRBV5-1 and TRBJ2-6, with TRBD1 matching over 7 bases. Trimming at V came to 4 bases and at J to 6 bases, leaving 7 bases not matched to a gene. Germline V gene sequence: CDR1 SGHRS, CDR2 YFSETQ. The CDR3 contains 15 residues. The CDR3 is CASSATGDEANVLTF. The CDR3 DNA reads TGCGCCAGCAGCGCCACAGGGGATGAGGCCAACGTCCTGACTTTC.

This clonotype was seen many times. The CDR3 loop is CASSLEQAYGYTF. CDR3 sequence (DNA): TGTGCCAGCAGCTTAGAACAGGCGTATGGCTACACCTTC. The chain joins TRBV7-2 to TRBJ1-2; D perhaps matches TRBD1 (5 bases). Germline V gene data show CDR1 as SGHTA and CDR2 as FQGNSA. V lost 1 base and J 5 bases, leaving 8 bases between the germline ends. The length of the CDR3 is 13 residues.

V usage is TRBV6-2 or TRBV6-3 and J usage is TRBJ1-5; unclear D gene. Between the trimmed V and J ends, which lost 8 bases and 1 base, there was a span of 15 bases. This CDR3 has 15 residues. Germline V CDR1 and CDR2: MNHEY, SVGEGT. The CDR3 reads CASGKWDRSNQPQHF. The CDR3 DNA reads as TGTGCCAGCGGAAAGTGGGATAGAAGCAATCAGCCCCAGCATTTT.

The chain has TRBV20-1 and TRBJ1-1; TRBD1 is a possible D gene (6 bases). Looked up from germline, CDR1 is DFQATT and CDR2 is SNEGSKA (reference sequence). V dropped 0 bases and J dropped 1 base, with 12 bases sitting between them. The CDR3 is made up of 15 amino acids. This chain's CDR3 is CSAREGGRGNTEAFF. The CDR3, as DNA: TGCAGTGCTAGAGAAGGAGGCAGGGGGAACACTGAAGCTTTCTTT.

This clonotype occurred many times. The chain links TRBV6-2 or TRBV6-3 to TRBJ2-1, with 9 nucleotides matching TRBD2. V was pared by 0 bases and J by 6 bases, with 9 bases of the junction left unmatched. The CDR3 totals 17 residues. CDR1 is MNHEY, CDR2 SVGEGT, per germline. Written as DNA, the CDR3 is TGTGCCAGCAGTTACTCTAGCGGGGGTATCGCCGTCAATGAGCAGTTCTTC. It is translated as CASSYSSGGIAVNEQFF.

A remark on this clonotype: This may be a read error: a much more frequent sequence differs by one nucleotide. CDR3: CAGSLRVFNEKLFF. The CDR3 DNA reads as TGCGCCGGCAGCCTCAGGGTCTTTAATGAAAAACTGTTTTTT. V usage is TRBV4-3 and J usage is TRBJ1-4, with a weak D call TRBD1 (5 bases). Germline values: CDR1 LGHNA, CDR2 YSLEER. The CDR3 is made up of 14 amino acids.

J is TRBJ2-7 and V is TRBV10-3, with 9 bases identical to TRBD1. Germline V CDR1 and CDR2: ENHRY, SYGVKD. The CDR3 sequence is 14 residues long. Unmatched junction bases numbered 7, after V lost 8 bases and J lost 2 bases. The CDR3 nucleotides read TGTGCCATCGGGGACAGGGTATCAACCTACGAGCAGTACTTC. It is translated as CAIGDRVSTYEQYF.

This rearrangement joins TRBV20-1 to TRBJ2-1; no firm D call. This CDR3 contains 12 residues. V was pared by 3 bases and J by 10 bases, with 13 bases between. Germline V gene data show CDR1 as DFQATT and CDR2 as SNEGSKA (reference sequence). The CDR3 region is CSASLTTGEQFF. Written as DNA, the CDR3 is TGCAGTGCTAGCTTGACGACCGGGGAGCAGTTCTTC.

The rearrangement uses TRBV12-3 or TRBV12-4 and TRBJ2-7; D might be TRBD2 (7 bases). Trimming removed 3 bases from V and 7 bases from J, with 25 bases in between. The CDR3 runs 17 residues. CDR3 loop: CASSLYRGAGAFNEQYF. The CDR3 coding sequence is TGTGCCAGCAGTTTGTATCGTGGGGCGGGGGCCTTCAATGAGCAGTACTTC.

This clonotype was seen repeatedly, ten times or more. This chain links TRBV20-1 with TRBJ2-1; 10 bases fit TRBD2. Germline CDR1 reads DFQATT; CDR2 reads SNEGSKA (reference sequence). V shed 5 bases, J shed 4 bases, and the junction held 8 bases outside the gene matches. This CDR3 has 15 amino acids. CDR3: CSAPILAGPYNEQFF. In DNA form, the CDR3 reads TGCAGTGCTCCTATACTAGCGGGGCCTTACAATGAGCAGTTCTTC.

This clonotype appeared many times. This chain links TRBV3-1 with TRBJ1-2, with TRBD1 identical over 8 bases. Trimming cost V 0 bases and J 6 bases; bases outside gene matches: 9. The CDR3 totals 16 residues. Germline lookup yields CDR1 LGHDT and CDR2 YNNKEL (reference sequence). CDR3 bases: TGTGCCAGCAGCCAAGACCTCAGGGGGCGTATGAATGGCTACACCTTC. Translated, it gives CASSQDLRGRMNGYTF.

V is TRBV5-1 and J is TRBJ2-5, with 8 bases aligning to TRBD2. Germline CDR1 reads SGHRS; CDR2 reads YFSETQ. Germline trimming cut 0 bases from V and 5 bases from J; bases unmatched to any gene: 9. There are 16 residues in the CDR3. The CDR3 region is CASSLALRGAMETQYF. For the CDR3, the DNA is TGCGCCAGCAGCTTGGCCTTGCGGGGGGCGATGGAGACCCAGTACTTC.

V gene TRBV27 combines with J gene TRBJ1-2; 7 nucleotides align to TRBD1. The CDR3 is 19 residues long. Germline trimming cut 7 bases from V and 6 bases from J; bases unmatched to any gene: 26. Germline loops: CDR1 MNHEY, CDR2 SMNVEV (reference sequence). The CDR3 loop is CASMRDRQGGVDYRDGYTF. The CDR3 DNA reads as TGTGCCAGCATGAGGGACCGACAGGGAGGCGTTGATTATCGAGATGGCTACACCTTC.

This clonotype was found many times. The V gene is TRBV12-3 or TRBV12-4, the J gene TRBJ2-4; the match to TRBD2 covers 8 bases. Losses at the gene ends were 10 bases for V and 9 bases for J; bases not matched to a gene: 8. This CDR3 is built from 12 residues. The CDR3 here is CATSGGAGIQYF. The CDR3 region has the DNA TGTGCCACGTCCGGGGGGGCCGGCATTCAGTACTTC.

This clonotype was seen only a few times. It may be a read error: a sequence one base away is much more abundant. The chain employs TRBV7-2 and TRBJ2-7; possible D gene TRBD1, 5 bases. The CDR3 runs to 12 residues. The germline V gene encodes CDR1 SGHTA and CDR2 FQGNSA. V was clipped by 6 bases and J by 11 bases, with 17 bases between them. CDR3 coding DNA: TGTGCCAGCAGTACCCAACGCTTACAGGAGTACTTC. Translating it yields CASSTQRLQEYF.

This clonotype was counted ten times or more. The chain links TRBV5-1 to TRBJ2-1; perhaps TRBD1 as D (5 bases). CDR1 and CDR2 from the germline V gene are SGHRS and YFSETQ. V lost 0 bases, J lost 9 bases, and 10 bases lay in between. This CDR3 region has 13 residues. CDR3 protein: CASSLAVDTEQFF. The CDR3 DNA sequence: TGCGCCAGCAGCTTGGCGGTGGACACTGAGCAGTTCTTC.

V gene TRBV12-3 or TRBV12-4 combines with J gene TRBJ2-1; 8 nucleotides match TRBD2. The V gene end was trimmed by 10 bases and the J gene end by 1 base; junction bases not matched to a gene: 12. This CDR3 has 16 amino acids. CDR3 sequence reads: CAIYSPGTSSYNEQFF. CDR3 DNA: TGTGCCATCTATTCTCCCGGGACTAGTTCCTACAATGAGCAGTTCTTC.

This clonotype was recorded a few times. The rearrangement uses TRBV5-1 and TRBJ2-5; D is perhaps TRBD2 (7 bases). The V gene lost 5 bases and the J gene lost 11 bases, with 22 bases spanning the gap. This CDR3 is built from 14 residues. Germline V lookup: CDR1 SGHRS, CDR2 YFSETQ. CDR3 sequence (DNA): TGCGCCAGCAGGAGAGGGGGGGCCACGAATGAGCAGTACTTC. Amino acid sequence: CASRRGGATNEQYF.

This clonotype turned up a few times. The chain combines TRBV6-2 or TRBV6-3 with TRBJ1-5; the D is unclear. The CDR3 is made up of 16 amino acids. Germline assignment: CDR1 MNHEY and CDR2 SVGEGT. V lost 3 bases to trimming and J lost 2 bases, with 14 bases between them. The CDR3 nucleotides are TGTGCCAGCAGTTATGCCTCGGCGGTGGGCAATCAGCCCCAGCATTTT. Translating it yields CASSYASAVGNQPQHF.

This clonotype was picked up many times. This chain connects TRBV24-1 to TRBJ2-1; TRBD2 matches 11 bases. The junction had 3 bases not matched to a gene; V was cut back by 5 bases and J by 1 base. From germline, CDR1 is KGHDR and CDR2 SFDVKD. CDR3 length equals 16 residues. The CDR3 DNA sequence: TGTGCCACCAGTGGGGCTAGCGGGGGGTCCTACAATGAGCAGTTCTTC. This gives the protein CATSGASGGSYNEQFF.

This clonotype was seen at least ten times. CDR3 nucleotide sequence: TGCAGTGCTAGAGATCCGAGGCGGGGGGCCGAGACCGGGGAGCTGTTTTTT. Its translation: CSARDPRRGAETGELFF. The chain carries TRBV20-1 and TRBJ2-2; 8 nucleotides align to TRBD2. The germline V gene has CDR1 DFQATT and CDR2 SNEGSKA (reference sequence). CDR3 length: 17 residues. V gave up 0 bases and J gave up 5 bases; unmatched junction bases: 11.

This clonotype was observed a handful of times. This chain joins TRBV2 and TRBJ2-2, with D possibly being TRBD1 (6 bases). Per the germline V gene, CDR1 is SNHLY and CDR2 is FYNNEI. Trimming shortened V by 7 bases and J by 2 bases, and 17 bases separated the two germline ends. This CDR3 is 16 amino acids long. The DNA of the CDR3 is TGTGCCAGCACCTTGACAGGAACCTTTAACACCGGGGAGCTGTTTTTT. This translates into CASTLTGTFNTGELFF.